This is a list of T cell receptor beta chains from one sample in a study of T-cell reconstitution after alpha-beta-depleted transplantation in children. TCRdb reanalysed the PCR reads using MiXCR and keeps one entry per CDR3 protein. Of over 550,000 distinct CDR3 sequences in the sample, 10% to 13% were seen once. The material was PBMCs from the stem cell graft donor, obtained from the stem cell graft. These receptors came from a human donor who donated a stem cell graft to a child with acute myeloid leukemia. The CDR3 runs from the conserved cysteine through the conserved F or W. A D gene is named only where the DNA matches it firmly. Some rows mark clone size as missing; the rest say once, few, many or name a class of expanded clone.

TRBV12-3/TRBV12-4,TRBJ2-2,few,TRBD1,CASRRTGRTGELFF,TGTGCCAGCCGAAGGACAGGGAGGACCGGGGAGCTGTTTTTT
TRBV11-2,TRBJ2-7,many,NA,CASSPMDGNEQYF,TGTGCCAGCAGCCCCATGGACGGCAACGAGCAGTACTTC
TRBV7-3,TRBJ2-3,NA,NA,CASSFYMIPSKITDTQYF,TGTGCCAGCAGCTTCTACATGATTCCTAGCAAGATCACAGATACGCAGTATTTT
TRBV9,TRBJ2-5,many,NA,CASSAQRGAKETQYF,TGTGCCAGCAGCGCCCAACGGGGGGCCAAAGAGACCCAGTACTTC
TRBV9,TRBJ1-2,few,NA,CASSVGVGGYTF,TGTGCCAGCAGCGTAGGGGTTGGTGGCTACACCTTC
TRBV12-3/TRBV12-4,TRBJ2-1,NA,NA,CASSLAGSVYNEQFF,TGTGCCAGCAGCCTCGCTGGCAGTGTCTACAATGAGCAGTTCTTC
TRBV20-1,TRBJ2-5,NA,NA,CSASSVLKETQYF,TGCAGTGCCAGTTCAGTACTTAAAGAGACCCAGTACTTC
TRBV28,TRBJ2-1,few,NA,CASNSVFSEQFF,TGTGCCAGCAATTCGGTCTTCTCTGAGCAGTTCTTC
TRBV25-1,TRBJ1-1,many,NA,CASHGGNTEAFF,TGTGCCAGCCACGGGGGGAACACTGAAGCTTTCTTT
TRBV18,TRBJ2-5,few,NA,CASSPWGTQETQYF,TGTGCCAGCTCCCCATGGGGCACCCAAGAGACCCAGTACTTC
TRBV9,TRBJ1-2,few,NA,CASSPTGLENYGYTF,TGTGCCAGCAGCCCAACAGGGTTGGAAAACTATGGCTACACCTTC
TRBV5-6,TRBJ2-1,many,TRBD2,CASSSSPAGVANNEQFF,TGTGCCAGCAGCTCGTCACCAGCGGGAGTTGCAAACAATGAGCAGTTCTTC
TRBV10-3,TRBJ2-5,many,NA,CAITGGAQETQYF,TGTGCCATCACGGGCGGAGCCCAAGAGACCCAGTACTTC
TRBV20-1,TRBJ2-3,few,TRBD2,CSARVGTRNTDTQYF,TGCAGTGCTAGAGTAGGGACTAGAAACACAGATACGCAGTATTTT
TRBV7-2,TRBJ2-6,few,NA,CASILTRVSGANVLTF,TGTGCCAGCATCCTAACCAGGGTCTCTGGGGCCAACGTCCTGACTTTC
TRBV6-5,TRBJ2-1,few,TRBD2,CASSSELAGGPGEQFF,TGTGCCAGCAGTTCCGAACTAGCGGGAGGGCCTGGCGAGCAGTTCTTC
TRBV19,TRBJ1-1,many,NA,CASSTLQGPHEAFF,TGTGCCAGTAGTACGCTACAGGGCCCTCATGAAGCTTTCTTT
TRBV5-1,TRBJ2-1,NA,TRBD2,CASGTSGSSGEQFF,TGCGCCAGTGGGACTAGCGGGAGTTCGGGTGAGCAGTTCTTC
TRBV19,TRBJ1-1,NA,TRBD1,CASSKNPGGADTEAFF,TGTGCCAGTAGTAAGAATCCAGGGGGCGCGGACACTGAAGCTTTCTTT
TRBV3-1,TRBJ2-1,few,TRBD2,CASSTRTSGRSNEQFF,TGTGCCAGCAGCACCCGGACTAGCGGGAGATCCAATGAGCAGTTCTTC
TRBV29-1,TRBJ1-2,many,NA,CSVAPGEANGYTF,TGCAGCGTTGCCCCAGGGGAGGCGAATGGCTACACCTTC
TRBV30,TRBJ1-2,few,NA,CAWNRERGGDYGYTF,TGTGCCTGGAATCGGGAGAGGGGAGGAGACTATGGCTACACCTTC
TRBV2,TRBJ2-1,few,TRBD1,CASSFDRGVGNEQFF,TGTGCCAGCAGTTTCGACAGGGGCGTGGGGAATGAGCAGTTCTTC
TRBV7-9,TRBJ2-2,NA,NA,CASSTRRVERTGELFF,TGTGCCAGCAGCACCCGCAGGGTCGAGAGGACCGGGGAGCTGTTTTTT
TRBV5-1,TRBJ2-1,NA,TRBD2,CASRNTGTSREEQFF,TGCGCCAGCAGAAACACCGGGACTAGCAGGGAAGAGCAGTTCTTC
TRBV7-2,TRBJ2-3,NA,TRBD1,CASSSDRASDTQYF,TGTGCCAGCAGCTCGGACAGGGCGTCAGATACGCAGTATTTT
TRBV6-4,TRBJ2-3,few,NA,CASSDMAGTDTQYF,TGTGCCAGCAGTGACATGGCCGGCACAGATACGCAGTATTTT
TRBV4-2,TRBJ2-3,many,TRBD2,CASSPPLLAGYTDTQYF,TGTGCCAGCAGCCCTCCTTTACTAGCGGGGTACACAGATACGCAGTATTTT
TRBV20-1,TRBJ2-1,NA,NA,CSAGAILNEQFF,TGCAGTGCGGGAGCAATCTTGAATGAGCAGTTCTTC
TRBV5-1,TRBJ2-1,few,TRBD2,CASSPASGGYEQFF,TGCGCCAGCAGCCCCGCTAGCGGGGGCTATGAGCAGTTCTTC
TRBV20-1,TRBJ2-2,few,NA,CSARNTGELFF,TGCAGTGCCCGGAACACCGGGGAGCTGTTTTTT
TRBV20-1,TRBJ2-7,NA,NA,CSADPGQGQYF,TGCAGTGCTGATCCAGGGCAGGGGCAGTACTTC
TRBV28,TRBJ2-5,NA,NA,CASSSDAVSEETQYF,TGTGCCAGCAGTTCGGATGCAGTTTCCGAAGAGACCCAGTACTTC
TRBV11-2,TRBJ2-7,few,TRBD2,CASSPRGLAGVYF,TGTGCCAGCAGCCCGCGGGGCTTAGCGGGAGTATACTTC
TRBV4-2,TRBJ1-5,few,NA,CASSEGPVVGSNQPQHF,TGTGCCAGCAGCGAAGGTCCCGTTGTTGGGAGCAATCAGCCCCAGCATTTT
TRBV28,TRBJ2-2,many,TRBD1,CASSSYGTGKNTGELFF,TGTGCCAGCAGTTCGTACGGGACAGGAAAGAACACCGGGGAGCTGTTTTTT
TRBV3-1,TRBJ2-4,NA,TRBD2,CASSQGSGTSGRQYF,TGTGCCAGCAGCCAAGGGTCCGGGACTAGCGGCAGACAGTACTTC